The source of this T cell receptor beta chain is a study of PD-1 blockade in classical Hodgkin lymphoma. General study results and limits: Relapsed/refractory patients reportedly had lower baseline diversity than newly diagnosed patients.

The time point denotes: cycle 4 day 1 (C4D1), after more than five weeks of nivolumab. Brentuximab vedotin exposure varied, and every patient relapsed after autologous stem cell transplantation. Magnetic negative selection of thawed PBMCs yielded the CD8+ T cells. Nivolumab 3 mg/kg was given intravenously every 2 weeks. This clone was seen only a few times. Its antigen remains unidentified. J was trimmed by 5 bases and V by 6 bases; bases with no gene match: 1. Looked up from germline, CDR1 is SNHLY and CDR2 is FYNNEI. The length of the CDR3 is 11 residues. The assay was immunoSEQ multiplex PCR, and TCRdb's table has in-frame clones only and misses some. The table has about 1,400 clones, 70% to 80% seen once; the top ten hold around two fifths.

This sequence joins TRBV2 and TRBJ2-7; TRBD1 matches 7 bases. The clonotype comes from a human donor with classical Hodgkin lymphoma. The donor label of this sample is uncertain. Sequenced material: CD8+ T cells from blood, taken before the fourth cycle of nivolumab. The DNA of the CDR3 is TGTGCCAGCAGGGACAGGAACGAGCAGTACTTC. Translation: CASRDRNEQYF.